The sequence of this TCR beta chain was determined in a study of blood T cell repertoires in COVID-19. Study information: PBMCs, B-cell-depleted T cells, or T cells were the source of the cDNA or gDNA that made up the material.

From germline, CDR1 is SGHNT and CDR2 YYREEE (reference sequence). With 5 bases removed from V and 5 bases from J, the gap between germline ends came to 16 bases. The CDR3 sequence is 14 residues long. Those who participated ranged in age from roughly 18 to 90 years and resided in under 25 US areas. Cohort assignment relied on participant-reported clinical history. This clone was seen just once. As originally analysed: Amplification of reference gene primers provided the estimated nucleated cell counts. TCRdb's table, derived via immunoSEQ multiplex PCR, lists solely in-frame clones and lacks some. The V and J calls and clone size were taken over from that table, and D and trimming were inferred from the DNA. The repertoire has a few hundred thousand clones, 85% to 90% of them found once; the top ten carry approximately 2%.

This rearrangement joins TRBV5-4 to TRBJ1-2, with no clear D. The sequencing input was PBMCs or T cells enriched from blood (not recorded which). The receptor's source is a woman aged 55-70 years who had recovered from COVID-19. The CDR3 DNA follows: TGTGCCAGCAGTTCCTCGGCGGGTTGGTATGGCTACACCTTC. This gives the protein CASSSSAGWYGYTF.